A single sample gave rise to the 25 T cell receptor beta chains below, sequenced in a study of beta chain features in type 1 diabetes. Isolated RNA was reverse transcribed in full, so expressed TCRB transcripts were sequenced. Sequenced by immunoSEQ multiplex PCR; TCRdb stores in-frame clones only, minus some. The sample comprises nearly 350,000 clones, less than 10% of which are singletons, and 0.44% rests with the top ten. Input material: central memory CD4+ T cells from blood. The receptors shown here come from a woman aged 18-29 years in good health.

The V gene is TRBV11-2, the J gene TRBJ2-1; TRBD1 aligns across 9 bases. The V gene end was trimmed by 2 bases and the J gene end by 8 bases; junction bases not matched to a gene: 10. The CDR3 covers 16 residues. Germline lookup yields CDR1 SGHAT and CDR2 FQNNGV. DNA of the CDR3: TGTGCCAGCAGCTTAACCCCACAGGGGGCGAGCTATGAGCAGTTCTTC. Its protein product is CASSLTPQGASYEQFF.

This clone turned up a few times. The rearrangement joins TRBV6-5 to TRBJ2-1, with D hard to call. Trimming took off 5 bases at V and 4 bases at J, with 6 bases between the two ends. CDR1 is MNHEY and CDR2 is SVGAGI in the germline V gene. The CDR3 is 12 amino acids. The CDR3 is CASSTTYNEQFF. As DNA, the CDR3 is TGTGCCAGCAGTACCACGTACAATGAGCAGTTCTTC.

The chain couples TRBV6-5 to TRBJ2-1, with TRBD1 matching 7 bases. This CDR3 has 14 amino acids. The V gene's germline CDR1 is MNHEY and CDR2 SVGAGI. Trimming took 8 bases from V and 4 from J; bases not matched to a gene: 8. This CDR3 reads CASPDREIYNEQFF. CDR3 DNA sequence: TGTGCCAGCCCTGACAGGGAGATTTACAATGAGCAGTTCTTC.

This clone showed up many times. The DNA for the CDR3 is TGTGCCAGCACCCTGAGAGAGTATGGCTACACCTTC. This gives the protein CASTLREYGYTF. The chain employs TRBV21-1 and TRBJ1-2. TRBV21-1 is a pseudogene. The CDR3 spans 12 residues.

This clone was detected a few times. The chain carries TRBV28 and TRBJ1-3, with D unclear. CDR3 size: 15 residues. Germline V gene sequence: CDR1 MDHEN, CDR2 SYDVKM. Trimming shortened V by 4 bases and J by 0 bases, and 10 bases separated the two germline ends. As DNA, the CDR3 is TGTGCCAGCAGTTCCCAATCGAGCTCTGGAAACACCATATATTTT. Amino acids: CASSSQSSSGNTIYF.

This rearrangement joins TRBV5-8 to TRBJ1-5; maybe TRBD1 (6 bases). Deletions cut 0 bases from V and 14 bases from J, with 12 bases between. The CDR3 runs 12 residues. Germline V gives CDR1 SGHTS, CDR2 YDEGEE. CDR3 coding DNA: TGTGCCAGCAGCTTGGACCGAAAGGGGGAGCATTTT. This sequence encodes CASSLDRKGEHF. The full variable domain, in which reference TRBV5-8 and TRBJ1-5 provide the parts outside the CDR3, is EAGVTQSPTHLIKTRGQQATLRCSPISGHTSVYWYQQALGLGLQFLLWYDEGEERNRGNFPPRFSGRQFPNYSSELNVNALELEDSALYLCASSLDRKGEHFGDGTRLSIL.

This clone was seen a few times. This chain connects TRBV7-2 to TRBJ2-7; 10 positions agree with TRBD1. This CDR3 has 14 residues. The germline CDR1 and CDR2 sequences are SGHTA and FQGNSA. J lost 2 bases, V lost 8 bases, and 6 bases had no gene match. The DNA of the CDR3 is TGTGCCAGCGCAAAGGACAGGGGGGCCTACGAGCAGTACTTC. It yields the protein CASAKDRGAYEQYF.

This clone was counted only a few times. The CDR3 nucleotides read TGTGCCAGCAGCCAAGATGGGCTAGCGGGAGCCGAGCAGTTCTTC. Amino acid sequence: CASSQDGLAGAEQFF. The chain carries TRBV4-2 and TRBJ2-1, with 10 bases aligning to TRBD2. From germline, CDR1 is LGHNA and CDR2 YNFKEQ. This CDR3 has 15 residues. The V segment lost 0 bases and the J segment 10 bases; nucleotides outside the gene matches: 6.

The chain carries TRBV28 and TRBJ2-3, with TRBD2 identical over 8 bases. CDR1 MDHEN and CDR2 SYDVKM come from the germline V gene. CDR3 size: 16 residues. V shed 6 bases, J shed 5 bases, and the junction held 13 bases outside the gene matches. The CDR3, as DNA: TGTGCCAGCAGCCAAGGCGGTGCGGGGGGTGAAGATACGCAGTATTTT. This codes for CASSQGGAGGEDTQYF.

V gene TRBV7-2 combines with J gene TRBJ2-1; D is uncertain. V was cut by 6 bases and J by 6 bases, with 6 bases left in between. The CDR3 contains 11 residues. The V gene's germline CDR1 is SGHTA and CDR2 FQGNSA. The CDR3 reads CASRARNEQFF. In DNA form, the CDR3 reads TGTGCCAGCAGGGCCCGCAATGAGCAGTTCTTC.

This chain links TRBV6-1 with TRBJ2-5, with 9 bases aligning to TRBD2. After removal of 2 bases from V and 5 bases from J, the junction contained 6 bases not matched to a gene. CDR3 length: 15 residues. In germline, CDR1 is MNHNS, CDR2 SASEGT. CDR3 region: CASSEWAGGGETQYF. The CDR3 nucleotides are TGTGCCAGCAGTGAATGGGCGGGAGGGGGTGAGACCCAGTACTTC.

The chain links TRBV5-4 to TRBJ2-1; TRBD2 agrees at 12 bases. The CDR3 has 17 residues. Germline CDR1 and CDR2: SGHNT and YYREEE (reference sequence). After removal of 0 bases from V and 4 bases from J, the junction contained 5 bases not matched to a gene. CDR3 amino acids: CASSLDAGLAGYNEQFF. Written as DNA, the CDR3 is TGTGCCAGCAGCTTGGATGCTGGACTAGCGGGATACAATGAGCAGTTCTTC.

The chain carries TRBV29-1 and TRBJ2-7, with D possibly called TRBD1 or TRBD2 (7 bases each). The germline V and J ends were trimmed by 4 bases and 3 bases, with 19 bases remaining between them. The CDR3 consists of 15 residues. Germline V gene sequence: CDR1 SQVTM, CDR2 ANQGSEA. The CDR3 nucleotides read TGCAGCGTTGCCCAGGGACAGAGGGGGGGCTACGAGCAGTACTTC. It specifies CSVAQGQRGGYEQYF.

This sequence joins TRBV27 and TRBJ2-1; the D gene is possibly TRBD1 (7 bases). The V and J ends lost 6 bases and 12 bases respectively, with 27 bases between them. Germline assignment: CDR1 MNHEY and CDR2 SMNVEV (reference sequence). This CDR3 comprises 16 residues. The chain's CDR3 is CASRGLTTGNIRVQFF. The CDR3 bases are TGTGCCAGCAGGGGACTTACGACAGGGAATATTAGGGTGCAGTTCTTC.

This clone was detected a few times. This sequence joins TRBV28 and TRBJ1-2; 8 bases are shared with TRBD1. With 7 bases clipped from V and 3 bases from J, the junction kept 10 bases outside the gene matches. This CDR3 has 15 amino acids. CDR1 is MDHEN and CDR2 is SYDVKM in the germline V gene. CDR3 loop: CASTVRDRGDYGYTF. CDR3 DNA: TGTGCCAGCACCGTGAGAGACAGGGGCGACTATGGCTACACCTTC.

V and J are TRBV7-2 and TRBJ2-7, with D possibly being TRBD1 (6 bases). The CDR3 is 15 residues long. Germline CDR1 SGHTA, CDR2 FQGNSA. Deletions cut 5 bases from V and 0 bases from J, with 14 bases between. The CDR3 DNA sequence: TGTGCCAGCAGCCTCGCCCCCAGGGGCTCCTACGAGCAGTACTTC. It is translated as CASSLAPRGSYEQYF.

This clone was detected only a few times. This rearrangement joins TRBV28 to TRBJ2-1; 7 positions agree with TRBD2. The length of the CDR3 is 16 residues. Germline V gene lookup returns CDR1 MDHEN and CDR2 SYDVKM. The trim removed 5 bases at V and 5 bases at J, leaving 12 bases unmatched. CDR3 sequence reads: CASSAAGTNHNNEQFF. In nucleotides, the CDR3 is TGTGCCAGCAGTGCCGCAGGGACTAACCATAACAATGAGCAGTTCTTC.

This clone was counted between two and nine times. CDR3 loop: CASSDRQITGELFF. The CDR3 nucleotides are TGTGCCAGTAGCGATCGACAGATTACCGGGGAGCTGTTTTTT. The rearrangement uses TRBV19 and TRBJ2-2, with D maybe TRBD1 (5 bases). Germline V CDR1 and CDR2: LNHDA, SQIVND (reference sequence). The CDR3 length is 14 residues. Trimming shortened V by 6 bases and J by 5 bases, and 13 bases separated the two germline ends.

This chain uses TRBV4-3 with TRBJ2-7; the D gene is possibly TRBD1 (5 bases). Trimming took 2 bases from V and 3 from J, leaving 14 bases between them. Germline lookup yields CDR1 LGHNA and CDR2 YSLEER. The CDR3 sequence is 15 residues long. The CDR3 loop reads CASSQRQGLYYEQYF. The CDR3 DNA reads TGCGCCAGCAGCCAAAGGCAGGGCCTTTACTACGAGCAGTACTTC.

The V gene is TRBV2, the J gene TRBJ2-1, with D perhaps TRBD1 (6 bases). Germline loops: CDR1 SNHLY, CDR2 FYNNEI. Trimming shortened V by 6 bases and J by 5 bases, and 11 bases separated the two germline ends. This CDR3 is 13 amino acids long. The CDR3 loop is CASRQGWHNEQFF. For the CDR3, the DNA is TGTGCCAGCAGGCAGGGGTGGCACAATGAGCAGTTCTTC.

V and J are TRBV4-3 and TRBJ2-4; the D is unclear. The V and J ends lost 0 bases and 0 bases respectively, with 9 bases between them. The CDR3 length is 16 residues. Germline assignment: CDR1 LGHNA and CDR2 YSLEER. CDR3 region: CASSQDASTAKNIQYF. Here the CDR3 DNA reads TGCGCCAGCAGCCAAGACGCGAGTACAGCCAAAAACATTCAGTACTTC.

This clone was found a few times. The chain recombines TRBV14 with TRBJ2-1; weak D call: TRBD2 (6 bases). V lost 3 bases and J lost 0, with 9 bases in between. The CDR3 runs to 15 residues. Germline values: CDR1 SGHDN, CDR2 FVKESK. CDR3: CASSQQRVSYNEQFF. CDR3 nucleotides: TGTGCCAGCAGCCAGCAGCGGGTCTCCTACAATGAGCAGTTCTTC.

This clone was seen only a few times. V usage is TRBV9 and J usage is TRBJ2-5; 11 bases fit TRBD2. CDR1 is SGDLS and CDR2 is YYNGEE in the germline V gene. V lost 2 bases, J lost 4 bases, and 4 bases stayed unmatched. The CDR3 has 15 residues. CDR3 bases: TGTGCCAGCAGCGTGACTAGCGGGACTCGAGAGACCCAGTACTTC. Translated: CASSVTSGTRETQYF.

This clone has more than one count but fewer than ten. The chain combines TRBV7-9 with TRBJ1-1; the D is unclear. The CDR3 consists of 14 residues. Trimming took 6 bases from V and 6 from J, leaving 17 bases between them. Germline CDR1 is SEHNR and CDR2 is FQNEAQ (reference sequence). The CDR3 region has the DNA TGTGCCAGCAGGGGAACCTCCATGGTAGCTGAAGCTTTCTTT. Protein product: CASRGTSMVAEAFF. The full variable domain, rest sourced from reference TRBV7-9 and TRBJ1-1, is DTGVSQNPRHKITKRGQNVTFRCDPISEHNRLYWYRQTLGQGPEFLTYFQNEAQLEKSRLLSDRFSAERPKGSFSTLEIQRTEQGDSAMYLCASRGTSMVAEAFFGQGTRLTVV.

V gene TRBV5-8 combines with J gene TRBJ2-1; 11 bases line up with TRBD1. The CDR3 contains 15 residues. Germline-derived CDR1 and CDR2 are SGHTS and YDEGEE. Trimming took 2 bases from V and 3 from J; bases not matched to a gene: 1. CDR3 region: CASSLGTGGYNEQFF. The CDR3 DNA is TGTGCCAGCAGCTTAGGGACAGGGGGCTACAATGAGCAGTTCTTC.